This T cell receptor beta chain originates from a study of cytomegalovirus exposure and HLA in healthy donors. General study findings and limits: Owing to their indistinguishability, certain V segments, notably TRBV6-2 and TRBV6-3, were excluded.

Germline V gene data show CDR1 as SGHNT and CDR2 as YENEEA. V lost 4 bases to trimming and J lost 2 bases; unmatched junction nucleotides: 3. This CDR3 region has 14 residues. Researchers ran the PCR with 60 Vbeta and 13 Jbeta primers. Clones were read by immunoSEQ multiplex PCR, and TCRdb kept only the in-frame ones, dropping some. The sample has 100,000 to 150,000 clones. Notes on this clone: Its antigen remains unidentified.

Sequences were obtained from PBMCs. The J gene is TRBJ2-7, the V gene TRBV11-3; 9 nucleotides agree with TRBD1. This TCR came from a man in his forties in good health and CMV-seronegative. The chain's CDR3 is CASSYRTGAYEQYF. CDR3 nucleotide sequence: TGTGCCAGCAGCTACAGGACAGGGGCCTACGAGCAGTACTTC.